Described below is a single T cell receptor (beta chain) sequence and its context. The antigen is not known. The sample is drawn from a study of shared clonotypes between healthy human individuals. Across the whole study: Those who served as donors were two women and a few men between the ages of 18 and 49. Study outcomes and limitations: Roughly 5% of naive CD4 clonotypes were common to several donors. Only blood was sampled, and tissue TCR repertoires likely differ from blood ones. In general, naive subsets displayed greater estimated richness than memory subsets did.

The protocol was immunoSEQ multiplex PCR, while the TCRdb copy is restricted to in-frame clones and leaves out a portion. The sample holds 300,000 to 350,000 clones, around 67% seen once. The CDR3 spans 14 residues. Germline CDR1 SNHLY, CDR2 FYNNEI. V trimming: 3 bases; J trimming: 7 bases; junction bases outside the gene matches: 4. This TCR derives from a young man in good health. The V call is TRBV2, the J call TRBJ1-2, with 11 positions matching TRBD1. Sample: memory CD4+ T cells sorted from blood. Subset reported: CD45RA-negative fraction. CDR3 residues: CASSDWTGGGGYTF. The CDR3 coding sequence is TGTGCCAGCAGTGATTGGACAGGGGGCGGTGGCTACACCTTC.